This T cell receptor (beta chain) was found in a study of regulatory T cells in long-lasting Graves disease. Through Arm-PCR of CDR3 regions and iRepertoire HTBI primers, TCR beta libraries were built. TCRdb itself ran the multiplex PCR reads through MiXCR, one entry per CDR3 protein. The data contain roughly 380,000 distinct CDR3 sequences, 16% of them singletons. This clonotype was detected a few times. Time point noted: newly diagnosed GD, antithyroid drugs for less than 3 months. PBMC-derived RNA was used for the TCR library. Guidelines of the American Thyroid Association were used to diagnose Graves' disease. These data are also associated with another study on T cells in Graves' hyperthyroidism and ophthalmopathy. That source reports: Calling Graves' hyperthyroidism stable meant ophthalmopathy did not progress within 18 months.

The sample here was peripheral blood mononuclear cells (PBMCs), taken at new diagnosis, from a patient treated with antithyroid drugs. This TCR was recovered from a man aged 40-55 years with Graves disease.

The CDR3: CASSPLLSSGNTIYF. DNA of the CDR3: TGTGCCAGCTCACCACTTCTGAGCTCTGGAAACACCATATATTTT. The V call is TRBV18, the J call TRBJ1-3; D not resolved. From germline, CDR1 is KGHSH and CDR2 LQKENI. CDR3 length: 15 amino acids. Trimming removed 1 base from V and 0 bases from J, with 7 bases in between.